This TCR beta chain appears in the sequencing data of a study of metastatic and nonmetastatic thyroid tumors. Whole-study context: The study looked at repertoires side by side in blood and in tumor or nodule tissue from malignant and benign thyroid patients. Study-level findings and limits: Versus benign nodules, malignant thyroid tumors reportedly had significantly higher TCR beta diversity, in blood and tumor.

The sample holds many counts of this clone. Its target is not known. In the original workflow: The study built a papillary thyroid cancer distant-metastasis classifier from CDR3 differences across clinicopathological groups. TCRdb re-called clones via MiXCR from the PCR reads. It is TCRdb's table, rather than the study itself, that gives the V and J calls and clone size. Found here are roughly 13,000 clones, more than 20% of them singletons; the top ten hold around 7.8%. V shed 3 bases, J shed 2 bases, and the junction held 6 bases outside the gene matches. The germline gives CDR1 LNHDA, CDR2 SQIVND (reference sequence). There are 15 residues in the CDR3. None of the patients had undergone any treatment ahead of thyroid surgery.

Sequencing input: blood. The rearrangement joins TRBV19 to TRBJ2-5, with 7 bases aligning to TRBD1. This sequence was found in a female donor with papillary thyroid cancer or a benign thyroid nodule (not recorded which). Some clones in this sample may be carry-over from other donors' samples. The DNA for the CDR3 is TGTGCCAGTAGTATCCGAGACAGGGCTCAAGAGACCCAGTACTTC. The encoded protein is CASSIRDRAQETQYF.